The table lists the clone carrying this TCR beta chain with a count of one. The antigen is not known. This specimen belongs to a study of T cell responses to AZD1222 COVID-19 vaccine. Overall study findings and caveats: A rise in Spike-specific TCR breadth and depth followed two AZD1222 doses.

Here immunoSEQ multiplex PCR was the method, and the copy in TCRdb shows in-frame clones only, minus some. Counted here are 90,000 to 120,000 clones, approximately 92% occurring once; the ten biggest clones make up over 7%. Germline V gene lookup returns CDR1 GTSNPN and CDR2 SVGIG (reference sequence). The CDR3 contains 13 residues. The V end was cut by 0 bases, the J end by 2 bases, with 8 bases between. This TCR was sampled from an adult who received the AZD1222 COVID-19 vaccine. The source material was peripheral blood, sampled 28 days after the second AZD1222 dose. The J gene is TRBJ2-7, the V gene TRBV30; unclear D gene. The DNA of the CDR3 is TGTGCCTGGAGTGTACGGCAGGCCTACGAGCAGTACTTC. Encoded protein: CAWSVRQAYEQYF. Combining the CDR3 with reference TRBV30 and TRBJ2-7 gives the whole variable domain SQTIHQWPATLVQPVGSPLSLECTVEGTSNPNLYWYRQAAGRGLQLLFYSVGIGQISSEVPQNLSASRPQDRQFILSSKKLLLSDSGFYLCAWSVRQAYEQYFGPGTRLTVT.